Described below is a single T cell receptor beta chain sequence and its context. V gave up 1 base and J gave up 4 bases, with 10 bases separating them. Germline loops: CDR1 LGHDT, CDR2 YNNKEL (reference sequence). CDR3 length equals 15 residues. Participants reported their clinical history, and cohort assignment relied on those reports. Assay: immunoSEQ multiplex PCR; the TCRdb copy retains only in-frame clones and omits some. The table includes approximately 290,000 clones, about 93% detected once. The sample comes from a study of blood T cell repertoires in COVID-19. Material for sequencing was PBMCs or T cells enriched from blood (not recorded which). This receptor was identified in a woman younger than 45 who had recovered from COVID-19. This rearrangement joins TRBV3-1 (or the pseudogene TRBV3-2) to TRBJ2-2; D is perhaps TRBD1 (5 bases). In DNA form, the CDR3 reads TGTGCCAGCAGCCAAGCGACAGTGGTCACCGGGGAGCTGTTTTTT. Amino acid sequence: CASSQATVVTGELFF.